These 15 T cell receptor beta chains were sequenced from one sample in a study of human T cells and chemical hapten exposure. This sample's time point: patch test 1, 2 weeks after DPC sensitization. Treatment specified: therapeutic diphenylcyclopropenone sensitization with weekly scalp DPC. Using its own MiXCR run on the RACE reads, TCRdb lists one record per CDR3 protein. The sample consists of about 120,000 distinct CDR3 sequences, roughly an eighth of them appearing once. The specimen comprised whole blood, sampled in connection with sensitization to the hapten diphenylcyclopropenone (DPC). The receptors were sampled from a man between 18 and 29 years old with alopecia areata. Some clones in this sample may be carry-over from other donors' samples.

The table lists this clonotype with a few counts. The chain recombines TRBV3-1 with TRBJ1-4, with 7 bases identical to TRBD1. Germline values: CDR1 LGHDT, CDR2 YNNKEL (reference sequence). Losses at the gene ends were 4 bases for V and 5 bases for J; bases not matched to a gene: 13. This CDR3 has 17 amino acids. The CDR3 DNA reads as TGTGCCAGCAGCCTCGCGCGACAGGGACTCACGAATGAAAAACTGTTTTTT. This codes for CASSLARQGLTNEKLFF.

This clonotype was seen many times. The rearrangement uses TRBV12-3 or TRBV12-4 and TRBJ1-1; perhaps TRBD1 as D (6 bases). The CDR3 has 15 amino acids. V lost 0 bases and J lost 1, with 9 bases in between. CDR3 in DNA: TGTGCCAGCAGTTTAGCGCGGGGACAGAACACTGAAGCTTTCTTT. Its translation: CASSLARGQNTEAFF.

The genes are TRBV12-3 or TRBV12-4 and TRBJ1-4, with D perhaps matching TRBD1 (5 bases). This CDR3 region has 16 residues. V was cut by 6 bases and J by 3 bases, with 17 bases left in between. DNA of the CDR3: TGTGCCAGCAGAGGGAAAGGGGCGGAGGCTAATGAAAAACTGTTTTTT. This encodes CASRGKGAEANEKLFF.

Only a few counts were recorded for this clonotype. The chain combines TRBV29-1 with TRBJ1-3; D possibly corresponds to TRBD1 (6 bases). The ends were cut back, 7 bases at V and 1 base at J, with 11 bases in the middle. Germline CDR1 reads SQVTM; CDR2 reads ANQGSEA. This CDR3 is 13 amino acids long. CDR3 sequence (DNA): TGCAGCGGCAGCAGGGGTTCTGGAAACACCATATATTTT. Translated: CSGSRGSGNTIYF.

A few counts support this clonotype. The CDR3 DNA follows: TGTGCCAGCTCACCACCGATTAGCGGGGGCCGGAACACCGGGGAGCTGTTTTTT. Translated, it gives CASSPPISGGRNTGELFF. The chain uses TRBV18 and TRBJ2-2; the match to TRBD2 covers 9 bases. Germline assignment: CDR1 KGHSH and CDR2 LQKENI. V was clipped by 0 bases and J by 1 base; unmatched bases: 6. The CDR3 runs to 18 residues.

The chain employs TRBV28 and TRBJ1-1; tentatively, D is TRBD1 (6 bases). Germline assignment: CDR1 MDHEN and CDR2 SYDVKM. Trimming removed 1 base from V and 12 bases from J, with 15 bases in between. The CDR3 loop spans 13 amino acids. DNA for the CDR3: TGTGCCAGCAGTTTATCTCGGGCCCGGGGGCCTTTCTTT. This gives the protein CASSLSRARGPFF.

This clonotype was found many times. The CDR3: CASGRRTADSSPLHF. For the CDR3, the DNA is TGTGCCAGCGGCCGGAGGACAGCAGATTCCTCACCCCTCCACTTT. The rearrangement links TRBV27 to TRBJ1-6, with D possibly matching TRBD1 (6 bases). This CDR3 is 15 amino acids long. Germline CDR1 and CDR2: MNHEY and SMNVEV (reference sequence). V was pared by 8 bases and J by 10 bases, with 21 bases between.

The chain carries TRBV11-2 and TRBJ1-2, with 7 bases fitting TRBD1. Trimming took 4 bases from V and 7 from J; bases not matched to a gene: 6. The CDR3 length is 13 residues. From germline, CDR1 is SGHAT and CDR2 FQNNGV. The CDR3 loop is CASSSTGVAGYTF. CDR3 nucleotides: TGTGCCAGCAGCTCAACAGGGGTCGCTGGCTACACCTTC.

This CDR3 is CASSPLYRQGLLAPQHF. The CDR3 DNA sequence: TGTGCCAGCAGCCCACTGTACCGACAGGGGCTCTTAGCGCCCCAGCATTTT. The chain combines TRBV7-6 with TRBJ1-5, with 8 bases fitting TRBD1. Germline V gives CDR1 SGHVS, CDR2 FNYEAQ. This CDR3 spans 17 amino acids. V was pared by 5 bases and J by 9 bases, with 18 bases of the junction left unmatched.

The chain couples TRBV11-2 to TRBJ1-4, with D uncertain. Germline values: CDR1 SGHAT, CDR2 FQNNGV. This CDR3 comprises 14 residues. Trimming removed 1 base at V and 4 bases at J, with 7 bases between. The CDR3 DNA reads as TGTGCCAGCAGCTTAGGGAGGGTTAATGAAAAACTGTTTTTT. As protein: CASSLGRVNEKLFF.

A single count supports this clonotype. The chain carries TRBV28 and TRBJ2-7, with D perhaps given as TRBD1 or TRBD2 (5 bases each). The CDR3 length is 15 residues. CDR1 is MDHEN and CDR2 is SYDVKM in the germline V gene. With 1 base removed from V and 3 bases from J, the gap between germline ends came to 13 bases. The DNA of the CDR3 is TGTGCCAGCAGTTTATCAGGGACCCTAATCTACGAGCAGTACGTC. It specifies CASSLSGTLIYEQYV.

This clonotype was recorded only once. V and J are TRBV7-9 and TRBJ2-1; D gene unclear. Germline lookup yields CDR1 SEHNR and CDR2 FQNEAQ (reference sequence). V lost 7 bases, J lost 5 bases, and 21 bases lay in between. The CDR3 is made up of 16 amino acids. The CDR3 reads CASKVVHPGPHNEQFF. CDR3 bases: TGTGCCAGCAAAGTTGTCCACCCCGGGCCACACAATGAGCAGTTCTTC.

This clonotype occurred many times. The chain uses TRBV7-8 and TRBJ1-5, with D possibly being TRBD1 (5 bases). Germline V CDR1 and CDR2: SGHVS, FQNEAQ. V dropped 6 bases and J dropped 6 bases, with 15 bases sitting between them. The CDR3 is 14 residues long. In DNA, the CDR3 is TGTGCCAGCAGGGGGACTGGTAGCGGTCAGCCCCAGCATTTT. It codes for CASRGTGSGQPQHF.

This clonotype was seen a few times. J is TRBJ2-5 and V is TRBV7-8; 8 positions agree with TRBD1. CDR1 and CDR2 (germline): SGHVS, FQNEAQ. The length of the CDR3 is 12 residues. Trimming cost V 3 bases and J 7 bases; bases outside gene matches: 1. The DNA for the CDR3 is TGTGCCAGCAGCTTCGGGACAGGGACCCAGTACTTC. Translating gives CASSFGTGTQYF.

This chain joins TRBV2 and TRBJ1-3; D is ambiguous. Germline CDR1 and CDR2: SNHLY and FYNNEI. This CDR3 contains 15 residues. Trimming left V 2 bases short and J 4 bases short, with 12 bases between. CDR3 nucleotides: TGTGCCAGCAGTGAACCCCCGAGTGAAGGAAACACCATATATTTT. This translates into CASSEPPSEGNTIYF.